A single T cell receptor beta chain is shown here with its context. As yet, its antigen is unknown. 13 Jbeta primers and 60 Vbeta primers were used for the PCR. The data were produced by immunoSEQ multiplex PCR, yet TCRdb's version contains in-frame clones alone and is incomplete. Here the sample spans under 100,000 clones, 65% to 80% being singletons. This sample is drawn from a study of cytomegalovirus exposure and HLA in healthy donors. Overall study findings and caveats: In all likelihood, a cluster of highly shared sequence variants was a sequencing artifact. A later analysis linked a missense variant in DCLRE1C to the trimming of TCR beta V and J genes.

CDR3 length: 18 residues. Between the trimmed V and J ends, which lost 0 bases and 7 bases, there was a span of 19 bases. The germline gives CDR1 LGHNA, CDR2 YSLEER. The TCR sequence derives from a woman between 45 and 60 years old in good health and CMV-seropositive. The sequenced material came from PBMCs. The chain recombines TRBV4-3 with TRBJ1-6; maybe TRBD1 (6 bases). As DNA, the CDR3 is TGCGCCAGCAGCCAAGATGTATCTGGGGGCTCGGGGAATTCACCCCTCCACTTT. Amino acid sequence: CASSQDVSGGSGNSPLHF.